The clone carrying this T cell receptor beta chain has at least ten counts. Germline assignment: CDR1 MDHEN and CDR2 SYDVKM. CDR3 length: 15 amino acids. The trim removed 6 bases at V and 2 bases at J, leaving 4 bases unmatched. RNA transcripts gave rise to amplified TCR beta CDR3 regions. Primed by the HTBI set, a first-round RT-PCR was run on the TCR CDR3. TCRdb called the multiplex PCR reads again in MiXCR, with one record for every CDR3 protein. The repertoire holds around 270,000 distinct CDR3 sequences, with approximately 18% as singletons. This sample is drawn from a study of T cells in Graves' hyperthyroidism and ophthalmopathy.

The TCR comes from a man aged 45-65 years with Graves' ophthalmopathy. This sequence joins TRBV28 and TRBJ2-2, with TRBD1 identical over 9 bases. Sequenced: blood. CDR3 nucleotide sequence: TGTGCCAGCAGGAGGGACAGGGCTAACACCGGGGAGCTGTTTTTT. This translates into CASRRDRANTGELFF.